Listed below are T cell receptor beta chains from one sample, sequenced in a study of cytomegalovirus exposure and HLA in healthy donors. Profiling relied on immunoSEQ multiplex PCR, and the TCRdb table lists in-frame clones only, not all of them. The sample shows tens of thousands of clones, 63% of them seen only once. The source material was PBMCs. The source is a woman aged 40-49 years in good health and CMV-seropositive. Both conserved end residues are trimmed from each CDR3.

v_call: TRBV11-2; cdr3_aa: ASSLAGPNQPQH
v_call: TRBV6-5; cdr3_aa: ASGRGQETQY
v_call: TRBV5-1; cdr3_aa: ASSLVMGAGGAQY
v_call: TRBV28; cdr3_aa: ASKPIGQNEKLF
v_call: TRBV2; cdr3_aa: ASAGQGGYEQF
v_call: TRBV7-8; cdr3_aa: ASSSGVTGGEAEQPQH
v_call: TRBV7-8; cdr3_aa: ASSPLGGGNTGELF
v_call: TRBV19; cdr3_aa: ASSSWGHAEAF
v_call: TRBV5-4; cdr3_aa: ASSPRDSSYEQY
v_call: TRBV27; cdr3_aa: ASRRQGTAIMYEQY